This T cell receptor (beta chain) was retrieved from a study of blood T cell repertoires in COVID-19. Study information: Collection of acute and convalescent COVID-19 samples took place in the United States, Italy and Spain. Nucleic acid was either cDNA or gDNA, and it came from T cells, B-cell-depleted T cells, or PBMCs.

Germline loops: CDR1 MDHEN, CDR2 SYDVKM. CDR3 length equals 15 residues. The germline V and J ends were trimmed by 4 bases and 2 bases, with 15 bases remaining between them. Sequencing used immunoSEQ multiplex PCR; TCRdb keeps in-frame clones, though not all of them. The sample lists some 390,000 clones, 70% to 90% seen once, with roughly 2.1% in the top ten. The sample was peripheral blood. This rearrangement joins TRBV28 to TRBJ2-7; perhaps TRBD2 as D (5 bases). The receptor was derived from an older woman with COVID-19, enrolled during active disease. CDR3 sequence reads: CASSSAATGTYEQYF. CDR3 nucleotide sequence: TGTGCCAGCAGTTCGGCGGCCACGGGGACCTACGAGCAGTACTTC.